The next 4 T cell receptor beta chains were all read from a single sample in a study of CD8 T cells in ankylosing spondylitis. Findings of the study overall: Among TCR beta sequences, a motif of eight or nine highly homologous variants appeared characteristic of ankylosing spondylitis blood.

TCRdb re-called the 5' RACE reads with MiXCR, one entry per CDR3 protein. The sample contains about 460,000 distinct CDR3 sequences, roughly 5% of which appear only once. For these receptors, no antigen is known. Sequencing input: blood, either unsorted or a sorted T cell fraction (not recorded which). The receptors were sampled from a male donor with ankylosing spondylitis.

This clonotype was picked up many times. The chain recombines TRBV6-2 or TRBV6-3 with TRBJ2-2, with no clear D. Germline loops: CDR1 MNHEY, CDR2 SVGEGT. The V and J ends lost 3 bases and 2 bases respectively, with 10 bases between them. This CDR3 region has 15 residues. For the CDR3, the DNA is TGTGCCAGCAGTTATTCTATTGGCAACACCGGGGAGCTGTTTTTT. As protein: CASSYSIGNTGELFF.

The chain uses TRBV12-3 or TRBV12-4 and TRBJ1-3, with D possibly matching TRBD1 (5 bases). CDR3 length: 15 amino acids. Between the trimmed V and J ends, which lost 4 bases and 4 bases, there was a span of 14 bases. The CDR3 DNA reads TGTGCCAGCAGTTCGCTCGGGACTCCGGGAAACACCATATATTTT. Translating gives CASSSLGTPGNTIYF.

This clonotype was found many times. The chain is built from TRBV5-1 and TRBJ2-1; 8 bases fit TRBD2. The CDR3 consists of 18 residues. With 1 base clipped from V and 0 bases from J, the junction kept 9 bases outside the gene matches. CDR1 SGHRS and CDR2 YFSETQ come from the germline V gene. The CDR3 DNA is TGCGCCAGCAGCTTGCCACGGGGGACTAGGAGCTCCTACAATGAGCAGTTCTTC. The encoded protein is CASSLPRGTRSSYNEQFF. Based on the CDR3 plus reference TRBV5-1 and TRBJ2-1, the full variable domain is KAGVTQTPRYLIKTRGQQVTLSCSPISGHRSVSWYQQTPGQGLQFLFEYFSETQRNKGNFPGRFSGRQFSNSRSEMNVSTLELGDSALYLCASSLPRGTRSSYNEQFFGPGTRLTVL.

This clonotype has ten or more counts. The chain links TRBV20-1 to TRBJ2-3, with TRBD1 matching 8 bases. V lost 4 bases and J lost 4; bases outside the gene matches: 7. The CDR3 loop spans 14 amino acids. CDR1 and CDR2 (germline): DFQATT, SNEGSKA (reference sequence). The DNA for the CDR3 is TGCAGTGCTATTTGGACAGGGTTCGCAGATACGCAGTATTTT. Amino acid sequence: CSAIWTGFADTQYF.